One sample yielded the 15 T cell receptor beta chains listed below, sequenced in a study of shared clonotypes between healthy human individuals. Repertoires were generated with immunoSEQ multiplex PCR, while TCRdb's copy carries only in-frame clones and drops some. The profile shows about 560,000 clones, around three quarters of them singletons. Sequencing was performed on PBMCs. Receptors were obtained from a woman aged 40 to 55 in good health. Some clones in this sample may be carry-over from other donors' samples.

CDR3 in DNA: TGTGCCTCGACTAGCGGGAGAGAGCAGTACTTC. It yields the protein CASTSGREQYF. This chain joins TRBV30 and TRBJ2-7, with TRBD2 matching 12 bases. This CDR3 is built from 11 residues. Trimming removed 7 bases from V and 7 bases from J; junction bases left unmatched: 2. CDR1 is GTSNPN and CDR2 is SVGIG in the germline V gene (reference sequence).

Regarding this clone: This may stem from a read error, because a much larger clone lies one nucleotide away. A read error is likely, as this CDR3 ends without the conserved phenylalanine or tryptophan. V and J are TRBV28 and TRBJ2-7; possible D gene TRBD1, 6 bases. In germline, CDR1 is MDHEN, CDR2 SYDVKM. The ends were cut back, 5 bases at V and 2 bases at J, with 13 bases in the middle. The CDR3 totals 14 residues. The CDR3 loop reads CASSRIRGPYEQYL. The CDR3 DNA sequence: TGTGCCAGCAGTAGGATCAGGGGACCCTACGAGCAGTACCTC.

V is TRBV19 and J is TRBJ1-2, with 7 positions matching TRBD1. J gave up 4 bases and V 2 bases, and 4 bases lay outside the gene matches. This CDR3 has 14 residues. Germline V gene lookup returns CDR1 LNHDA and CDR2 SQIVND (reference sequence). The CDR3 reads CASSIPGQIYGYTF. The CDR3 DNA follows: TGTGCCAGTAGTATACCGGGACAGATCTATGGCTACACCTTC.

Concerning this clone itself: The sample carries other DNA sequences with the same CDR3. This chain joins TRBV13 and TRBJ1-1, with D possibly being TRBD1 (5 bases). This CDR3 has 17 amino acids. V shed 8 bases and J shed 4 bases, with 26 bases lying between them. Germline CDR1 is PRHDT and CDR2 is FYEKMQ (reference sequence). The CDR3 DNA reads as TGTGCCAGCGCCCCGAGTACGTTGGGGACGCCACGCACTGAAGCTTTCTTT. It translates to CASAPSTLGTPRTEAFF.

Regarding this clone: A far more abundant clone sits one base away, making this likely a read error. The chain joins TRBV29-1 to TRBJ1-1; D possibly corresponds to TRBD1 (5 bases). The CDR3 runs to 11 residues. Germline values: CDR1 SQVTM, CDR2 ANQGSEA. The CDR3 is CSVAGNTEALF. The CDR3 DNA follows: TGCAGCGTTGCAGGGAACACTGAAGCTCTCTTT.

Points on this clone: Other DNA sequences in this sample translate to the same CDR3. The chain is built from TRBV5-1 and TRBJ2-5; TRBD2 aligns across 10 bases. CDR1 is SGHRS, CDR2 YFSETQ, per germline. The CDR3 sequence is 17 residues long. The junction had 10 bases not matched to a gene; V was cut back by 4 bases and J by 1 base. This CDR3 is CASSLAVAGGPQETQYF. The CDR3 coding sequence is TGCGCCAGCAGCCTGGCCGTAGCGGGAGGCCCCCAAGAGACCCAGTACTTC.

The chain is built from TRBV7-8 and TRBJ2-2; 10 bases are a match to TRBD1. The CDR3 sequence is 17 residues long. Per the germline V gene, CDR1 is SGHVS and CDR2 is FQNEAQ. V shed 5 bases, J shed 6 bases, and the junction held 12 bases outside the gene matches. The chain's CDR3 is CASSKRPGTGESGELFF. In DNA form, the CDR3 reads TGTGCCAGCAGCAAACGACCCGGGACAGGGGAGTCCGGGGAGCTGTTTTTT.

The V gene is TRBV7-3, the J gene TRBJ2-5; possible D gene TRBD1, 6 bases. CDR1 and CDR2 from the germline V gene are SGHTA and FQGTGA. This CDR3 comprises 14 residues. Trimming took off 2 bases at V and 3 bases at J, with 10 bases between the two ends. The CDR3 here is CASSLVSGEETQYF. The CDR3 DNA follows: TGTGCCAGCAGCTTAGTATCAGGGGAAGAGACCCAGTACTTC.

V and J are TRBV6-5 and TRBJ1-2, with 9 bases fitting TRBD1. The trim removed 0 bases at V and 6 bases at J, leaving 8 bases unmatched. Germline loops: CDR1 MNHEY, CDR2 SVGAGI. This CDR3 has 16 amino acids. The CDR3 DNA reads TGTGCCAGCAGTTACTCGAGGGGACAGGGAATAGATGGCTACACCTTC. This codes for CASSYSRGQGIDGYTF.

The chain has TRBV19 and TRBJ2-3; possibly TRBD1 or TRBD2 for D (5 bases each). CDR1 is LNHDA, CDR2 SQIVND, per germline (reference sequence). The length of the CDR3 is 18 residues. V was clipped by 3 bases and J by 0 bases, with 19 bases between them. CDR3 sequence reads: CASSIELVGGPSTDTQYF. DNA for the CDR3: TGTGCCAGTAGTATCGAGCTGGTTGGGGGACCTAGCACAGATACGCAGTATTTT.

This clone occurred once. The chain combines TRBV28 with TRBJ2-2; TRBD2 aligns across 7 bases. The CDR3 has 15 residues. The germline CDR1 and CDR2 sequences are MDHEN and SYDVKM. The trim removed 2 bases at V and 3 bases at J, leaving 3 bases unmatched. The CDR3 bases are TGTGCCAGCAGTTTAGCGGGAGAGTACACCGGGGAGCTGTTTTTT. Translated, it gives CASSLAGEYTGELFF.

This rearrangement joins TRBV10-3 to TRBJ1-3, with D unresolved. V lost 3 bases to trimming and J lost 2 bases, with 11 bases between them. CDR3 length: 15 amino acids. The germline V gene encodes CDR1 ENHRY and CDR2 SYGVKD. The CDR3, as DNA: TGTGCCATCAGTGACCGATCTGCAACTGGAAACACCATATATTTT. It encodes CAISDRSATGNTIYF.

As to this clone: A far more abundant clone sits one base away, making this likely a read error. The rearrangement joins TRBV6-5 to TRBJ2-1; D gene unclear. The CDR3 length is 14 residues. V shed 2 bases and J shed 9 bases, with 14 bases lying between them. Germline V gene sequence: CDR1 MNHEY, CDR2 SVGAGI. CDR3 sequence (DNA): TGTGCCAGCAGTTACGGAACTACCGTCGGTGAGCAGTTCTTC. This codes for CASSYGTTVGEQFF.

Remarks on this clone: This sequence may be a read error, since a much larger clone differs from it by one base. The identical CDR3 is also encoded by other nucleotide sequences in the sample. The chain joins TRBV27 to TRBJ2-5, with 13 bases lining up with TRBD2. The CDR3 loop spans 14 amino acids. Germline CDR1 MNHEY, CDR2 SMNVEV (reference sequence). The junction had 1 base not matched to a gene; V was cut back by 5 bases and J by 4 bases. Written as DNA, the CDR3 is TGTGCCAGCAGTCGACTAGCGGGAGGAGAGACCCAGTACTTC. This sequence encodes CASSRLAGGETQYF.

The chain uses TRBV10-3 and TRBJ2-2, with D unclear. The germline V gene has CDR1 ENHRY and CDR2 SYGVKD. V lost 2 bases, J lost 7 bases, and 11 bases lay in between. This CDR3 region has 14 residues. The CDR3 region is CAISEIAGHGELFF. DNA of the CDR3: TGTGCCATCAGTGAGATCGCTGGGCACGGGGAGCTGTTTTTT.